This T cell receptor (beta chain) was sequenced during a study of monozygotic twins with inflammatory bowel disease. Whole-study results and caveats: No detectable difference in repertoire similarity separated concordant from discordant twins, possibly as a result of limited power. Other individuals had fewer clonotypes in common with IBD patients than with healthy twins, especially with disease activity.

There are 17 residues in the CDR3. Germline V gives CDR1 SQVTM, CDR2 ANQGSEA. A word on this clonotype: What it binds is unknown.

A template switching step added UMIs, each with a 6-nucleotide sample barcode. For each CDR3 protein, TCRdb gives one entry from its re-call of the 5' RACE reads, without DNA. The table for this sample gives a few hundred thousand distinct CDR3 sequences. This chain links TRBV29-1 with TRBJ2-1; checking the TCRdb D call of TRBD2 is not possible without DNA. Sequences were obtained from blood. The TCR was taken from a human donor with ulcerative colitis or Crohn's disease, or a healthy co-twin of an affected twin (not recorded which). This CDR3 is CSVELVFARSSLYEQFF.